Given below is one TCR beta chain in context. Its specificity is not known. These data are taken from a study of beta chain features in type 1 diabetes. Study results and limitations: Within each of all four CD4+ subsets, Type 1 diabetes patients had TCRB CDR3s that were moderately but significantly shorter. A closer apparent resemblance between naive, central memory and Treg TCRB repertoires was seen in patients than in healthy donors. The cDNA sequencing approach could over-represent high-TCR-expressing cells.

Every donor had blood drawn once into heparin, 90 to 150 mL on average. Each of the sorted populations had a purity greater than 98%. TCRB transcripts that were expressed got sequenced, as all of the isolated RNA had been reverse transcribed. Repertoires were generated with immunoSEQ multiplex PCR, while TCRdb's copy carries only in-frame clones and drops some. Altogether some 270,000 clones are present, 11% being singletons, with the ten largest covering roughly 0.017%. Sequencing was done on a sample of naive CD4+ T cells from blood. This sequence was found in a young man with type 1 diabetes.

The CDR3 coding sequence is TGTGCCAGCAGGCTGCACAGGGAGGGACTGTTTTTT. As protein: CASRLHREGLFF. The rearrangement links TRBV6-6 to TRBJ1-4; possibly TRBD1 for D (6 bases). The CDR3 is 12 residues long. In germline, CDR1 is MNHNY, CDR2 SVGAGI (reference sequence). Trimming left V 6 bases short and J 13 bases short, with 15 bases between.